What follows are 21 T cell receptor beta chains derived from one specimen sequenced in a study of early T cells in non-severe SARS-CoV-2 infection. From the 5' RACE reads, TCRdb called clonotypes with MiXCR, one entry per CDR3 protein. The table includes 85,000 to 95,000 distinct CDR3 sequences, 16% detected once. The sample in question was whole blood, obtained at baseline. The receptors derive from an adult who was a healthcare worker with PCR-confirmed SARS-CoV-2 infection or an uninfected control (not recorded which).

This clonotype has a count of ten or more. This rearrangement joins TRBV3-1 to TRBJ1-2; the D is unclear. The ends were cut back, 4 bases at V and 2 bases at J, with 5 bases in the middle. Per the germline V gene, CDR1 is LGHDT and CDR2 is YNNKEL (reference sequence). The CDR3 is 12 amino acids. The CDR3 nucleotides read TGTGCCAGCAGCCGGCGGAACTATGGCTACACCTTC. Translation gives CASSRRNYGYTF.

This clonotype has only a few counts. V and J are TRBV20-1 and TRBJ2-2; the D gene is possibly TRBD2 (6 bases). Germline V gene lookup returns CDR1 DFQATT and CDR2 SNEGSKA (reference sequence). V dropped 4 bases and J dropped 2 bases, with 8 bases sitting between them. The CDR3 loop spans 13 amino acids. The CDR3 here is CSAKLANTGELFF. CDR3 DNA sequence: TGCAGTGCTAAACTAGCAAACACCGGGGAGCTGTTTTTT.

This clonotype was detected many times. This sequence joins TRBV30 and TRBJ2-5; 11 nucleotides line up with TRBD2. The CDR3 sequence is 16 residues long. Trimming removed 0 bases from V and 0 bases from J; junction bases left unmatched: 3. The germline V gene has CDR1 GTSNPN and CDR2 SVGIG (reference sequence). This CDR3 is CAWSVLAGDYQETQYF. The CDR3 DNA sequence: TGTGCCTGGAGTGTACTAGCGGGAGATTACCAAGAGACCCAGTACTTC.

This clonotype was counted at least ten times. V gene TRBV6-6 combines with J gene TRBJ1-3; TRBD1 matches at 9 bases. With 2 bases clipped from V and 0 bases from J, the junction kept 2 bases outside the gene matches. The CDR3 has 16 residues. Germline CDR1 reads MNHNY; CDR2 reads SVGAGI (reference sequence). This CDR3 reads CASSYGTGRSGNTIYF. CDR3 nucleotides: TGTGCCAGCAGTTACGGGACAGGGCGCTCTGGAAACACCATATATTTT.

The CDR3 bases are TGTGCCAGCAGGACAGAAGGCACTGAAGCTTTCTTT. As protein: CASRTEGTEAFF. J is TRBJ1-1 and V is TRBV6-5, with TRBD1 as a possible D gene (5 bases). V lost 6 bases and J lost 4, with 9 bases in between. The CDR3 covers 12 residues. Germline CDR1 MNHEY, CDR2 SVGAGI.

The chain's CDR3 is CASRAQGDQPQHF. The DNA of the CDR3 is TGTGCCAGCAGAGCCCAGGGTGACCAGCCCCAGCATTTT. The V and J genes are TRBV12-3 or TRBV12-4 and TRBJ1-5, with D perhaps matching TRBD1 (5 bases). The CDR3 sequence is 13 residues long. V was pared by 6 bases and J by 7 bases, with 13 bases between.

This clonotype has only a few counts. The V gene is TRBV28, the J gene TRBJ1-6; D may be TRBD1 (5 bases). V lost 1 base to trimming and J lost 0 bases, with 10 bases between them. The length of the CDR3 is 17 residues. Germline-derived CDR1 and CDR2 are MDHEN and SYDVKM. The CDR3 region is CASSLSSGSSYNSPLHF. CDR3 in DNA: TGTGCCAGCAGTTTATCGTCAGGGAGCTCCTATAATTCACCCCTCCACTTT.

In this sample, this clonotype turned up a few times. The rearrangement links TRBV11-2 to TRBJ2-3, with D tentatively TRBD2 (6 bases). The CDR3 length is 16 residues. Trimming took off 5 bases at V and 2 bases at J, with 17 bases between the two ends. CDR1 and CDR2 from the germline V gene are SGHAT and FQNNGV. CDR3 sequence (DNA): TGTGCCAGCAGCCGTATCACGGGAGATGTCACAGATACGCAGTATTTT. Encoded protein: CASSRITGDVTDTQYF.

At least ten counts were recorded for this clonotype. The chain combines TRBV7-9 with TRBJ2-5; 7 bases line up with TRBD1. This CDR3 has 16 residues. V trimming: 5 bases; J trimming: 3 bases; junction bases outside the gene matches: 12. Per germline, CDR1 SEHNR and CDR2 FQNEAQ (reference sequence). CDR3 coding DNA: TGTGCCAGCAGCGTACTGGGACAGCCACAGAAAGAGACCCAGTACTTC. It translates to CASSVLGQPQKETQYF.

This clonotype has just a few counts. The chain links TRBV29-1 to TRBJ1-3; no clear D gene. The V end lost 2 bases, the J end lost 2 bases, and 4 bases lay between the germline ends. Germline loops: CDR1 SQVTM, CDR2 ANQGSEA. This CDR3 spans 12 amino acids. Here the CDR3 reads CSVEKAGNTIYF. The CDR3 nucleotides read TGCAGCGTTGAAAAGGCTGGAAACACCATATATTTT.

This clonotype appeared a few times. This chain links TRBV7-2 with TRBJ2-5; no firm D call. V was cut by 1 base and J by 0 bases, with 3 bases left in between. The CDR3 loop spans 13 amino acids. Per the germline V gene, CDR1 is SGHTA and CDR2 is FQGNSA. The chain's CDR3 is CASSLVHQETQYF. Written as DNA, the CDR3 is TGTGCCAGCAGCTTAGTGCACCAAGAGACCCAGTACTTC.

The genes are TRBV5-4 and TRBJ1-4; maybe TRBD1 (6 bases). CDR3 length: 15 residues. Germline V gene sequence: CDR1 SGHNT, CDR2 YYREEE (reference sequence). V lost 4 bases and J 2 bases, leaving 12 bases between the germline ends. The CDR3 region is CASSLTQGTNEKLFF. The CDR3 DNA sequence: TGTGCCAGCAGCCTGACTCAGGGGACTAATGAAAAACTGTTTTTT. The whole variable domain, remainder taken from reference TRBV5-4 and TRBJ1-4, is ETGVTQSPTHLIKTRGQQVTLRCSSQSGHNTVSWYQQALGQGPQFIFQYYREEENGRGNFPPRFSGLQFPNYSSELNVNALELDDSALYLCASSLTQGTNEKLFFGSGTQLSVL.

The gene calls are TRBV20-1 and TRBJ2-1; TRBD1 might be the D (6 bases). V was trimmed by 6 bases and J by 6 bases, leaving 15 bases between them. CDR3 length: 13 amino acids. Germline V lookup: CDR1 DFQATT, CDR2 SNEGSKA (reference sequence). CDR3 protein: CSALGRTVNEQFF. The CDR3 bases are TGCAGTGCCCTAGGACGGACAGTCAATGAGCAGTTCTTC.

This clonotype was seen a handful of times. The rearrangement uses TRBV4-1 and TRBJ2-3, with 11 bases that match TRBD2. The length of the CDR3 is 18 residues. Losses at the gene ends were 0 bases for V and 1 base for J; bases not matched to a gene: 6. Germline-derived CDR1 and CDR2 are MGHRA and YSYEKL. This CDR3 reads CASSQDYSGRGGTDTQYF. CDR3 nucleotides: TGCGCCAGCAGCCAAGACTATAGCGGGAGGGGAGGCACAGATACGCAGTATTTT.

Of note for this clonotype: Mismatch with germline at one junction end may stem from a read error. V usage is TRBV12-3 or TRBV12-4 and J usage is TRBJ1-6; maybe TRBD1 (5 bases). The CDR3 is 14 residues long. CDR3 amino acids: CVSRPPPRGSPLHF. The CDR3 region has the DNA TGTGTCAGCAGACCACCTCCTAGGGGTTCACCCCTCCACTTT.

The chain has TRBV12-3 or TRBV12-4 and TRBJ2-7, with TRBD1 matching over 9 bases. The V gene end was trimmed by 4 bases and the J gene end by 4 bases; junction bases not matched to a gene: 11. The CDR3 sequence is 16 residues long. The CDR3: CASSSPQTGGGYEQYF. The CDR3 DNA is TGTGCCAGCAGTTCCCCGCAGACAGGGGGGGGTTACGAGCAGTACTTC.

Only a few counts were recorded for this clonotype. The chain has TRBV18 and TRBJ2-4; 7 bases match TRBD1. The CDR3 totals 17 residues. Unmatched junction bases numbered 17, after V lost 3 bases and J lost 9 bases. Germline CDR1 KGHSH, CDR2 LQKENI. The CDR3 DNA reads TGTGCCAGCTCACCCTCGACAGGGAATGAAGGGGGTGCCATTCAGTACTTC. Its protein product is CASSPSTGNEGGAIQYF.

The chain employs TRBV4-2 and TRBJ2-1; D may be TRBD1 (6 bases). Between the trimmed V and J ends, which lost 0 bases and 7 bases, there was a span of 13 bases. CDR3 length equals 15 residues. Germline CDR1 LGHNA, CDR2 YNFKEQ. CDR3 coding DNA: TGTGCCAGCAGCCAAGATGGGGGCCTAAGGAATGAGCAGTTCTTC. It translates to CASSQDGGLRNEQFF.

The chain uses TRBV29-1 and TRBJ2-1; 9 nucleotides match TRBD2. V trimming: 5 bases; J trimming: 8 bases; junction bases outside the gene matches: 13. The CDR3 has 15 residues. Germline CDR1 reads SQVTM; CDR2 reads ANQGSEA. As DNA, the CDR3 is TGCAGCGTTCCCTTGCGGGAGGGGGTTGTAGATGAGCAGTTCTTC. Its translation is CSVPLREGVVDEQFF.

The sample holds a few counts of this clonotype. V and J are TRBV20-1 and TRBJ2-7; 11 nucleotides align to TRBD2. The CDR3 covers 13 residues. CDR1 and CDR2 from the germline V gene are DFQATT and SNEGSKA (reference sequence). The J segment lost 6 bases and the V segment lost 3 bases, leaving 4 bases of the junction unmatched. The chain's CDR3 is CSASSGREVEQYF. CDR3 nucleotide sequence: TGCAGTGCTAGTAGCGGGAGGGAGGTCGAGCAGTACTTC.

The V gene is TRBV7-9, the J gene TRBJ2-3; possible D gene TRBD2, 6 bases. The germline V and J ends were trimmed by 7 bases and 2 bases, with 10 bases remaining between them. CDR1 and CDR2 (germline): SEHNR, FQNEAQ (reference sequence). This CDR3 comprises 13 residues. CDR3: CASKSGPTDTQYF. The CDR3 DNA reads TGTGCCAGCAAGAGCGGGCCCACAGATACGCAGTATTTT.